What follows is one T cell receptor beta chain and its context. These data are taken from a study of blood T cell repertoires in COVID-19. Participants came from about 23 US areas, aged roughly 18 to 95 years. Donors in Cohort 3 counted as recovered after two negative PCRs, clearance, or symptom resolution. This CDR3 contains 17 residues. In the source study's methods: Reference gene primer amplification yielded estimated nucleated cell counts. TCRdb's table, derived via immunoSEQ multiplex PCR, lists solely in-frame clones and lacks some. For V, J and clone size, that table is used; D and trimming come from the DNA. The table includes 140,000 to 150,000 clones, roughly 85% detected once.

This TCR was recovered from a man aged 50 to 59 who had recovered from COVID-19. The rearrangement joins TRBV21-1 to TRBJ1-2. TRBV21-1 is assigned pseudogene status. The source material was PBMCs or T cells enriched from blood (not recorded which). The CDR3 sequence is CASSLVIPLLANYGYTF. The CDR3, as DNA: TGTGCCAGCAGCTTGGTCATCCCCCTCCTAGCTAACTATGGCTACACCTTC.